Each of the 29 T cell receptor beta chains below was sequenced from the same sample in a study of cytomegalovirus exposure and HLA in healthy donors listed by TCRdb under 2017. The library was made by the immunoSEQ multiplex PCR assay. The multiplex PCR relied on a mix of 60 forward primers for TCR Vbeta segments and 13 reverse primers for TCR Jbeta segments. The table was pulled from immuneACCESS by TCRdb, which kept in-frame rearrangements only. Such tables lose some clones; where checked, under half of the loss comes from unresolved V genes, and the rest has no known cause. The sample contains some 100,000 clones, around 77% of them found a single time. 9.5% to 13% of the sample belongs to the ten largest clones. Sequencing was done on a sample of PBMCs. All receptors derive from a middle-aged man in good health and CMV-seropositive.

This clone appeared a few times. This chain links TRBV5-1 with TRBJ2-4, with D uncertain. Germline CDR1 and CDR2: SGHRS and YFSETQ. This CDR3 comprises 14 residues. V lost 0 bases and J lost 2, with 6 bases in between. The CDR3 DNA reads as TGCGCCAGCAGCTTGGACGGTTCCAAAAACATTCAGTACTTC. Amino acid sequence: CASSLDGSKNIQYF.

The rearrangement links TRBV7-2 to TRBJ2-6; D is undetermined. The CDR3 loop spans 16 amino acids. Trimming took off 3 bases at V and 0 bases at J, with 9 bases between the two ends. CDR1 and CDR2 from the germline V gene are SGHTA and FQGNSA. The CDR3 reads CASSFVRNSGANVLTF. Here the CDR3 DNA reads TGTGCCAGCAGCTTCGTCAGAAACTCTGGGGCCAACGTCCTGACTTTC.

The chain carries TRBV28 and TRBJ1-6; 7 bases line up with TRBD1. Germline V gives CDR1 MDHEN, CDR2 SYDVKM. This CDR3 is built from 16 residues. Losses at the gene ends were 9 bases for V and 0 bases for J; bases not matched to a gene: 8. The CDR3 here is CASSGGWSSYNSPLHF. The CDR3 DNA reads as TGTGCCAGTTCAGGGGGTTGGAGCTCCTATAATTCACCCCTCCACTTT.

Only a few counts were recorded for this clone. The V and J genes are TRBV6-6 and TRBJ1-4; D is ambiguous. V gave up 5 bases and J gave up 4 bases, with 8 bases separating them. The germline gives CDR1 MNHNY, CDR2 SVGAGI (reference sequence). This CDR3 is 13 amino acids long. The CDR3 region has the DNA TGTGCCAGCAGTGTAGAAAATAATGAAAAACTGTTTTTT. Its protein is CASSVENNEKLFF.

The gene calls are TRBV9 and TRBJ2-3; D is perhaps TRBD1 (5 bases). The V and J ends lost 0 bases and 9 bases respectively, with 14 bases between them. There are 14 residues in the CDR3. CDR1 and CDR2 from the germline V gene are SGDLS and YYNGEE. The CDR3 DNA is TGTGCCAGCAGCGTAGACCTCGACAGAGAAACGCAGTATTTT. This codes for CASSVDLDRETQYF.

The chain has TRBV28 and TRBJ2-2; 15 positions agree with TRBD2. Germline lookup yields CDR1 MDHEN and CDR2 SYDVKM. The CDR3 is 19 residues long. V dropped 4 bases and J dropped 4; count of bases not matched to a gene: 10. For the CDR3, the DNA is TGTGCCAGCAGTTCGGGACTAGCGGGGGGCCGTGTGCTCACCGGGGAGCTGTTTTTT. This encodes CASSSGLAGGRVLTGELFF.

The J gene is TRBJ1-2, the V gene TRBV2; 7 bases agree with TRBD1. The CDR3 runs 12 residues. Germline values: CDR1 SNHLY, CDR2 FYNNEI. V shed 6 bases and J 8 bases; nucleotides not matched to a gene: 6. CDR3 sequence: CASREDRQGYTF. CDR3 sequence (DNA): TGTGCCAGCAGAGAGGACAGGCAGGGCTACACCTTC.

The chain is built from TRBV15 and TRBJ1-3; weak D call: TRBD1 (5 bases). The CDR3 length is 18 residues. From germline, CDR1 is LNHNV and CDR2 YYDKDF (reference sequence). V was pared by 0 bases and J by 1 base, with 16 bases between. The CDR3 nucleotides are TGTGCCACCAGCAGAGATTGGCCAGGGTCCTTATCTGGAAACACCATATATTTT. It encodes CATSRDWPGSLSGNTIYF.

The chain combines TRBV9 with TRBJ2-7; the D gene is possibly TRBD2 (8 bases). The CDR3 contains 15 residues. Trimming removed 3 bases at V and 2 bases at J, with 15 bases between. Per the germline V gene, CDR1 is SGDLS and CDR2 is YYNGEE. The CDR3 spells CASSAGGDSTYEQYF. The DNA for the CDR3 is TGTGCCAGCAGCGCGGGGGGGGACAGCACCTACGAGCAGTACTTC.

The chain is built from TRBV2 and TRBJ1-2, with D hard to call. This CDR3 is 12 amino acids long. V lost 3 bases and J 4 bases, leaving 6 bases between the germline ends. Per germline, CDR1 SNHLY and CDR2 FYNNEI. CDR3 bases: TGTGCCAGCAGTGACCAGTCCTATGGCTACACCTTC. Translation: CASSDQSYGYTF.

The chain combines TRBV27 with TRBJ1-1; D is uncertain. The CDR3 totals 14 residues. Germline CDR1 and CDR2: MNHEY and SMNVEV (reference sequence). V shed 4 bases and J shed 4 bases, with 13 bases lying between them. The CDR3 spells CASSSPRRGTEAFF. CDR3 nucleotide sequence: TGTGCCAGCAGTTCACCCAGACGGGGCACTGAAGCTTTCTTT.

The chain carries TRBV7-4 and TRBJ2-7; 7 bases match TRBD1. This CDR3 region has 15 residues. V shed 6 bases, J shed 2 bases, and the junction held 10 bases outside the gene matches. CDR1 and CDR2 from the germline V gene are SGHVT and SQSDAQ. The CDR3 coding sequence is TGTGCCAGCAGTTTTCTTCCGGGACAGACCTACGAGCAGTACTTC. Translated: CASSFLPGQTYEQYF.

The chain employs TRBV7-8 and TRBJ2-7; 7 bases agree with TRBD1. Trimming at V came to 5 bases and at J to 6 bases, leaving 4 bases not matched to a gene. The CDR3 covers 12 residues. CDR1 and CDR2 from the germline V gene are SGHVS and FQNEAQ. In nucleotides, the CDR3 is TGTGCCAGCAGCCAACAGGGGTTCGAGCAGTACTTC. This translates into CASSQQGFEQYF.

This clone was counted between two and nine times. This CDR3 is CASSQERTGVQETQYF. CDR3 coding DNA: TGTGCCAGCAGCCAAGAGAGGACAGGGGTCCAAGAGACCCAGTACTTC. The rearrangement uses TRBV14 and TRBJ2-5, with 9 bases fitting TRBD1. Germline values: CDR1 SGHDN, CDR2 FVKESK. V lost 0 bases and J lost 1; bases outside the gene matches: 3. The CDR3 is 16 residues long. The full variable domain, with the rest looked up from reference TRBV14 and TRBJ2-5, is EAGVTQFPSHSVIEKGQTVTLRCDPISGHDNLYWYRRVMGKEIKFLLHFVKESKQDESGMPNNRFLAERTGGTYSTLKVQPAELEDSGVYFCASSQERTGVQETQYFGPGTRLLVL.

The chain couples TRBV28 to TRBJ2-1; 11 nucleotides line up with TRBD2. V trimming: 4 bases; J trimming: 7 bases; junction bases outside the gene matches: 9. The CDR3 is 16 residues long. The V gene's germline CDR1 is MDHEN and CDR2 SYDVKM. The CDR3 sequence is CASSSASGGIWNEQFF. In DNA form, the CDR3 reads TGTGCCAGCAGTTCCGCTAGCGGGGGGATCTGGAATGAGCAGTTCTTC.

In this sample, this clone turned up once. The chain recombines TRBV6-1 with TRBJ2-7, with D maybe TRBD2 (6 bases). In germline, CDR1 is MNHNS, CDR2 SASEGT. With 1 base removed from V and 3 bases from J, the gap between germline ends came to 10 bases. The CDR3 contains 14 residues. This CDR3 reads CASSEGGDRYEQYF. The CDR3 DNA reads as TGTGCCAGCAGTGAAGGGGGGGATCGCTACGAGCAGTACTTC.

The DNA for the CDR3 is TGTGCCAGCAGTACCACAGGGGTGGGCACAGATACGCAGTATTTT. Translated: CASSTTGVGTDTQYF. The chain carries TRBV28 and TRBJ2-3; TRBD1 matches at 7 bases. The junction had 6 bases not matched to a gene; V was cut back by 5 bases and J by 1 base. The CDR3 has 15 amino acids. Germline CDR1 MDHEN, CDR2 SYDVKM.

The chain joins TRBV9 to TRBJ2-2; 9 bases map to TRBD2. V dropped 0 bases and J dropped 7; count of bases not matched to a gene: 10. Germline V lookup: CDR1 SGDLS, CDR2 YYNGEE. The CDR3 runs to 17 residues. CDR3 residues: CASSVAPGGGANGELFF. The CDR3 DNA sequence: TGTGCCAGCAGCGTAGCTCCTGGCGGGGGGGCAAACGGGGAGCTGTTTTTT.

The V gene is TRBV28, the J gene TRBJ1-1, with a weak D call TRBD1 (5 bases). This CDR3 is 13 amino acids long. CDR1 is MDHEN and CDR2 is SYDVKM in the germline V gene. V was shortened by 2 bases and J by 5 bases, with 9 bases between the two germline ends. CDR3: CASSLQGYTEAFF. Here the CDR3 DNA reads TGTGCCAGCAGTTTACAGGGTTATACTGAAGCTTTCTTT.

With regard to this clone: One end of the junction fails to match germline, which may point to a read error. The chain links TRBV6-8 to TRBJ1-5; TRBD1 matches at 8 bases. The CDR3 totals 13 residues. Germline V lookup: CDR1 MNHGY, CDR2 SAAAGT. The CDR3 protein is CASYERGQEFRFF. CDR3 sequence (DNA): TGTGCCAGTTACGAAAGGGGACAGGAATTCAGGTTTTTT.

This clone was seen more than once but under ten times. The CDR3 region has the DNA TGTGCCAGCAGCTACGGGACAGGGGTTAATTCACCCCTCCACTTT. Translating gives CASSYGTGVNSPLHF. This chain uses TRBV7-6 with TRBJ1-6; TRBD1 agrees at 10 bases. The length of the CDR3 is 15 residues. From germline, CDR1 is SGHVS and CDR2 FNYEAQ. J was trimmed by 6 bases and V by 4 bases; bases with no gene match: 3.

This clone was seen just once. The J gene is TRBJ2-1, the V gene TRBV5-1; a weak D match, TRBD1 (5 bases). Germline values: CDR1 SGHRS, CDR2 YFSETQ. The V and J ends lost 4 bases and 2 bases respectively, with 13 bases between them. The CDR3 totals 15 residues. CDR3 region: CASSASGFTYNEQFF. Written as DNA, the CDR3 is TGCGCCAGCAGCGCCTCAGGGTTTACCTACAATGAGCAGTTCTTC.

The CDR3 region is CASRAGTNTGELFF. CDR3 nucleotide sequence: TGTGCCAGCAGGGCAGGTACAAACACCGGGGAGCTGTTTTTT. V and J are TRBV11-1 and TRBJ2-2, with no clear D. Germline CDR1 reads SGHAT; CDR2 reads FQDESV (reference sequence). Trimming took 6 bases from V and 2 from J, leaving 10 bases between them. The length of the CDR3 is 14 residues.

V usage is TRBV5-1 and J usage is TRBJ2-1; 9 bases line up with TRBD1. The CDR3 length is 17 residues. After removal of 2 bases from V and 9 bases from J, the junction contained 15 bases not matched to a gene. Germline CDR1 is SGHRS and CDR2 is YFSETQ. CDR3 DNA: TGCGCCAGCAGCTTATTAGGGACAGGGCCCCTAGCTAGTGAGCAGTTCTTC. Translation gives CASSLLGTGPLASEQFF.

This clone was seen a few times. The chain employs TRBV19 and TRBJ1-3; 7 bases are shared with TRBD1. The CDR3 has 13 residues. CDR1 is LNHDA, CDR2 SQIVND, per germline (reference sequence). V shed 7 bases, J shed 5 bases, and the junction held 5 bases outside the gene matches. The CDR3 reads CASMYRGRNTIYF. The CDR3 DNA is TGTGCCAGTATGTACAGGGGAAGAAACACCATATATTTT.

In its sample, this clone was seen once. The J gene is TRBJ2-5, the V gene TRBV20-1; possible D gene TRBD2, 5 bases. The CDR3 covers 11 residues. In germline, CDR1 is DFQATT, CDR2 SNEGSKA (reference sequence). The V and J ends lost 6 bases and 4 bases respectively, with 9 bases between them. In DNA, the CDR3 is TGCAGTGCCGCGGGTCGAGAGACCCAGTACTTC. It codes for CSAAGRETQYF.

The CDR3 sequence is CASSLYRYEQYF. The CDR3 coding sequence is TGTGCCAGCAGCTTGTACAGATACGAGCAGTACTTC. This chain links TRBV5-8 with TRBJ2-7; D gene ambiguous. CDR3 size: 12 residues. V lost 1 base and J lost 4, with 6 bases in between. In germline, CDR1 is SGHTS, CDR2 YDEGEE. Variable domain in full (rest from reference TRBV5-8 and TRBJ2-7): EAGVTQSPTHLIKTRGQQATLRCSPISGHTSVYWYQQALGLGLQFLLWYDEGEERNRGNFPPRFSGRQFPNYSSELNVNALELEDSALYLCASSLYRYEQYFGPGTRLTVT.

V is TRBV18 and J is TRBJ2-1; tentative D call: TRBD1 (5 bases). Trimming left V 6 bases short and J 0 bases short, with 9 bases between. The CDR3 is 14 amino acids. Germline V CDR1 and CDR2: KGHSH, LQKENI. The DNA for the CDR3 is TGTGCCAGCTCTCACAGGAGCTCCTACAATGAGCAGTTCTTC. Amino acids: CASSHRSSYNEQFF.

The chain employs TRBV6-5 and TRBJ1-2, with D possibly being TRBD1 (5 bases). Trimming removed 0 bases at V and 3 bases at J, with 11 bases between. This CDR3 contains 15 residues. In germline, CDR1 is MNHEY, CDR2 SVGAGI. CDR3 in DNA: TGTGCCAGCAGTTACTCCACGGACATTTACTATGGCTACACCTTC. Protein sequence: CASSYSTDIYYGYTF.